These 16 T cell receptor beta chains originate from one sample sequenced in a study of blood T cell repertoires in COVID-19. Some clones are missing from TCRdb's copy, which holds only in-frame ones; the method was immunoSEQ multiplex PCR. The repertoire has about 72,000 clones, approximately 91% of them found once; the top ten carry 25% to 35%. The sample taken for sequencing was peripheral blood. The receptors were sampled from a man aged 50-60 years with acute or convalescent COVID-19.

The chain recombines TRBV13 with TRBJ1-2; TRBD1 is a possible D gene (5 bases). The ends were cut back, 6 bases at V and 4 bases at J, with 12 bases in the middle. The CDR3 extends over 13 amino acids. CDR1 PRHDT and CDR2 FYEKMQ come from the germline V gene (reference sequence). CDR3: CASRGEYGYGYTF. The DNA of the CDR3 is TGTGCCAGCAGAGGGGAATATGGCTATGGCTACACCTTC.

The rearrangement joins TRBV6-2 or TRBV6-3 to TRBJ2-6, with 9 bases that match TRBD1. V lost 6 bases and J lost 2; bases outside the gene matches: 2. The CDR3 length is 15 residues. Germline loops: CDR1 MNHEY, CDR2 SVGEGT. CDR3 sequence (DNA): TGTGCCAGCAGCCGGACAGGGGCTGGGGCCAACGTCCTGACTTTC. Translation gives CASSRTGAGANVLTF.

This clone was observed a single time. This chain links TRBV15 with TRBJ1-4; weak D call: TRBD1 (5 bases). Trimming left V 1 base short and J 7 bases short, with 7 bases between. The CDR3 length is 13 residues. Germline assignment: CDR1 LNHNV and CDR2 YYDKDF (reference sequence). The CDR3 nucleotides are TGTGCCACCAGCAGAGCAGGGTCTGAAAAACTGTTTTTT. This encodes CATSRAGSEKLFF.

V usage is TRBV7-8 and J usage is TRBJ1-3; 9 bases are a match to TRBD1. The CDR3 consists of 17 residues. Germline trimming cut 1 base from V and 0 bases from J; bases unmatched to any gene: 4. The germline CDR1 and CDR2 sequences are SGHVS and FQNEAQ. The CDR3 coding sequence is TGTGCCAGCAGCTTAGGGACAGGGGCACCCTCTGGAAACACCATATATTTT. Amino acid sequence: CASSLGTGAPSGNTIYF.

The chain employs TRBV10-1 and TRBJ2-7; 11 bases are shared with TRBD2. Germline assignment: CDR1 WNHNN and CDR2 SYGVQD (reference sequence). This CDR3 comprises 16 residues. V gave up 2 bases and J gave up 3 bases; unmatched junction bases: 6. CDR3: CASSEKTSGEHYEQYF. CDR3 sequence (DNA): TGCGCCAGCAGTGAGAAGACTAGCGGGGAGCACTACGAGCAGTACTTC.

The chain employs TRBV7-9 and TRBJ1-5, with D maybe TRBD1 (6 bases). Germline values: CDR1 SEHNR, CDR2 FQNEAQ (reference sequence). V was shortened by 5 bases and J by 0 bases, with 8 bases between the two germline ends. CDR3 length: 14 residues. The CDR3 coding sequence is TGTGCCAGCAGCCAGGGGTATAGCAATCAGCCCCAGCATTTT. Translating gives CASSQGYSNQPQHF.

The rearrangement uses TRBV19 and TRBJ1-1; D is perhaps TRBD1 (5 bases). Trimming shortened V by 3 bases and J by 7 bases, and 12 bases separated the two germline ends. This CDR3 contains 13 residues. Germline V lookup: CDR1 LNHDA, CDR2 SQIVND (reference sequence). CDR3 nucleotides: TGTGCCAGTAGTATTTCGTCGGGGGGTGAAGCTTTCTTT. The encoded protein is CASSISSGGEAFF.

This CDR3 is CAWSGVDIYGYTF. The CDR3, as DNA: TGTGCCTGGAGTGGAGTCGACATCTATGGCTACACCTTC. The chain couples TRBV30 to TRBJ1-2; D remains ambiguous. V lost 1 base and J 4 bases, leaving 10 bases between the germline ends. The CDR3 runs 13 residues. Germline V gene lookup returns CDR1 GTSNPN and CDR2 SVGIG (reference sequence).

CDR3 in amino acids: CASSRGSNTDGYTF. The CDR3 region has the DNA TGTGCCAGCAGCCGGGGGTCTAATACGGATGGCTACACCTTC. J is TRBJ1-2 and V is TRBV11-2; maybe TRBD1 (5 bases). V lost 5 bases, J lost 6 bases, and 16 bases lay in between. Germline V gene sequence: CDR1 SGHAT, CDR2 FQNNGV. The CDR3 spans 14 residues.

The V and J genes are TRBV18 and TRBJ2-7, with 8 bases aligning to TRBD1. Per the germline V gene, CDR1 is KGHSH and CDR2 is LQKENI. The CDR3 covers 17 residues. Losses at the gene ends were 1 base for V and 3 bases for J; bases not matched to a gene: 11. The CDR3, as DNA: TGTGCCAGCTCACCACAGCTCTTTACAGGGGGTGACTACGAGCAGTACTTC. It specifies CASSPQLFTGGDYEQYF.

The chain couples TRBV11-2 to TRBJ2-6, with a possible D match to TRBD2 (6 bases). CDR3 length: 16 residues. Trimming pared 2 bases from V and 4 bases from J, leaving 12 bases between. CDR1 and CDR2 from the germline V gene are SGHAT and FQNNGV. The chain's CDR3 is CASSLMEGSGANVLTF. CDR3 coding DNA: TGTGCCAGCAGCTTAATGGAGGGTTCGGGGGCCAACGTCCTGACTTTC.

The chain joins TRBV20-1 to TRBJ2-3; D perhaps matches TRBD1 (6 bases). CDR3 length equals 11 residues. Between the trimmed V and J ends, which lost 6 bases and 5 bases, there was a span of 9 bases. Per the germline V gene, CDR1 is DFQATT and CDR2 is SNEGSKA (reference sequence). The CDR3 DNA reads TGCAGTGCCGCAGGGGAAGATACGCAGTATTTT. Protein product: CSAAGEDTQYF.

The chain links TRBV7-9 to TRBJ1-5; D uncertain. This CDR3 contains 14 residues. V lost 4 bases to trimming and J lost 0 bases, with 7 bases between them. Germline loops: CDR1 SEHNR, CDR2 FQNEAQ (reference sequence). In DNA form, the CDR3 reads TGTGCCAGCAGCTCAGTGAATAGCAATCAGCCCCAGCATTTT. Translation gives CASSSVNSNQPQHF.

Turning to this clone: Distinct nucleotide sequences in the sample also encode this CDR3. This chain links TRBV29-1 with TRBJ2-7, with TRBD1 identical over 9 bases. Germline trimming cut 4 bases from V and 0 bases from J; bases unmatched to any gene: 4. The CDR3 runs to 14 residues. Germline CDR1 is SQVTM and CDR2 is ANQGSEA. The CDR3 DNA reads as TGCAGCGTTGCCGGGACAGGGAGCTCCTACGAGCAGTACTTC. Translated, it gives CSVAGTGSSYEQYF.

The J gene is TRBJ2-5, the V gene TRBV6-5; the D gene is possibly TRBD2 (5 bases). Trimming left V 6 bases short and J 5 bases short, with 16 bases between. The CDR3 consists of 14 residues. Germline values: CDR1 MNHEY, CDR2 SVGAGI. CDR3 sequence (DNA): TGTGCCAGCAGGACAATGGTGGGAGCCGAGACCCAGTACTTC. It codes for CASRTMVGAETQYF.

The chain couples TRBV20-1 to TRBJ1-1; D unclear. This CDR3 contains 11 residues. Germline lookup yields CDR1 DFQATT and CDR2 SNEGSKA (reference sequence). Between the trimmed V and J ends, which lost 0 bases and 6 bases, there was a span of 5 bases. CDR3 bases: TGCAGTGCTAGAGATATTCCTGAAGCTTTCTTT. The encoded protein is CSARDIPEAFF.